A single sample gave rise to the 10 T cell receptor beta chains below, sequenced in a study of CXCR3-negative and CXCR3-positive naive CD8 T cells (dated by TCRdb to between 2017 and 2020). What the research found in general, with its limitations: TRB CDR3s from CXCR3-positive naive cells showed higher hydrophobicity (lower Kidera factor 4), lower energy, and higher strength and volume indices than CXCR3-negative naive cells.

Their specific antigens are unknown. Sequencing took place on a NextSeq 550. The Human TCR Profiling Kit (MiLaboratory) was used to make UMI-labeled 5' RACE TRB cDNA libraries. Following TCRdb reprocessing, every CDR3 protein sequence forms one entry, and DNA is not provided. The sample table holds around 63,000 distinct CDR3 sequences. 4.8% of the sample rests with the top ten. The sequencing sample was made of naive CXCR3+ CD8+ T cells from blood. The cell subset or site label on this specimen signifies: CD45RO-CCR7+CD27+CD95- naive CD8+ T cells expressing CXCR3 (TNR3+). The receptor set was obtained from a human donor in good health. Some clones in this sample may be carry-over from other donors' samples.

The CDR3 is CSASPGTSDYEQFF. The chain carries TRBV20-1 and TRBJ2-1; TCRdb selects TRBD2, and the lack of DNA leaves this call unchecked. CDR1 is DFQATT, CDR2 SNEGSKA, per germline (reference sequence). This CDR3 has 14 amino acids.

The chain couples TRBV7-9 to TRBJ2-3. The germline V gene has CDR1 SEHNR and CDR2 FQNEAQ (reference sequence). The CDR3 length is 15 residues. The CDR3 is CASRANIFSTDTQYF.

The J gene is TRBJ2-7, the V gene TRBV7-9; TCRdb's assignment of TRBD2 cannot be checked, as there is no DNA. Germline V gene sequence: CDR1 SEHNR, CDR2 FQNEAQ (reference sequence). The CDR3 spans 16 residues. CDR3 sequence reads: CASSPRTSGGPYEQYF.

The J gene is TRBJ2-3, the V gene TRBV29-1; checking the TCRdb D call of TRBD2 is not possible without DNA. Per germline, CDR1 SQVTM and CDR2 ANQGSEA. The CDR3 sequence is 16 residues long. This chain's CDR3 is CSVEDESRASTDTQYF.

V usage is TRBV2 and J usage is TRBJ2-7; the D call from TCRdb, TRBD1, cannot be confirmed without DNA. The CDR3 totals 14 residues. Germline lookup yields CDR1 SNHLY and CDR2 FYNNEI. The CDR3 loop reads CASSRDRGSYEQYF.

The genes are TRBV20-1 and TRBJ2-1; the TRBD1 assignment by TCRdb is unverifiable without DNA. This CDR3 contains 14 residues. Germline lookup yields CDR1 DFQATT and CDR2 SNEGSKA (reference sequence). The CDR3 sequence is CSPGRGRYNNEQFF.

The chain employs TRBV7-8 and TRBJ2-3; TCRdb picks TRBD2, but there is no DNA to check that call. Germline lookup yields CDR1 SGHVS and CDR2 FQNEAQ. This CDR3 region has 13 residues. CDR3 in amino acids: CASSLTREDTQYF.

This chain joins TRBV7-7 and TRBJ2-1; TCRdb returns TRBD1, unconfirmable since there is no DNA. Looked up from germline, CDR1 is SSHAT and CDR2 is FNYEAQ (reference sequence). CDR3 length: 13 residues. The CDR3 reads CASSSIPGNEQFF. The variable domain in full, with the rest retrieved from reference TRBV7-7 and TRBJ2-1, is GAGVSQSPRYKVTKRGQDVTLRCDPISSHATLYWYQQALGQGPEFLTYFNYEAQPDKSGLPSDRFSAERPEGSISTLTIQRTEQRDSAMYRCASSSIPGNEQFFGPGTRLTVL.

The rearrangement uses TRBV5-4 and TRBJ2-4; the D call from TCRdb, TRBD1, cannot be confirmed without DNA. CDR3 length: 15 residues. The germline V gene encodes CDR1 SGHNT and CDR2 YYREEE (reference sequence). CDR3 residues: CASSLDGGAGYIQYF.

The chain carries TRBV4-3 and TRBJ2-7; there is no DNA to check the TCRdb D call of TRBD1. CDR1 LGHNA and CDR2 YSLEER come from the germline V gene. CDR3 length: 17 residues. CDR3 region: CASSQDLRGQGAYEQYF.